This TCR beta chain is drawn from a study of shared clonotypes between healthy human individuals. This clone was found a few times. Antigen: not known. Every contributor of samples was a Caucasian grown-up residing in Nashville, Tennessee. Several immunoSEQ plates received, in even portions, the genomic DNA of each subset. TCRdb keeps only in-frame clones here, not all; method: immunoSEQ multiplex PCR. This sample has about 1 million clones, with about 77% found just once. Study conclusions and caveats: Generation probabilities were higher for clonotypes shared across all four sorted-subset donors than for unshared ones.

The clonotype was recovered from a man younger than 35 in good health. Sequenced: memory CD4+ T cells sorted from blood. Subset meaning: CD45RA-negative fraction.

As DNA, the CDR3 is TGTGCCAGCAGCTTGGGGGGGAACCAAGAGACCCAGTACTTC. Translation: CASSLGGNQETQYF. V usage is TRBV5-6 and J usage is TRBJ2-5; the D gene could be TRBD1 or TRBD2 (5 bases each). V was trimmed by 0 bases and J by 0 bases, leaving 6 bases between them. The germline V gene encodes CDR1 SGHDT and CDR2 YYEEEE. The CDR3 is made up of 14 amino acids. Full variable domain (outside the CDR3, taken from reference TRBV5-6 and TRBJ2-5): DAGVTQSPTHLIKTRGQQVTLRCSPKSGHDTVSWYQQALGQGPQFIFQYYEEEERQRGNFPDRFSGHQFPNYSSELNVNALLLGDSALYLCASSLGGNQETQYFGPGTRLLVL.